One sample yielded the 32 T cell receptor beta chains listed below, sequenced in a study of cytomegalovirus exposure and HLA in healthy donors. The primer mix had 60 Vbeta and 13 Jbeta primers. Assay: immunoSEQ multiplex PCR; the TCRdb copy retains only in-frame clones and omits some. Of over 110,000 clones listed, over 65% were seen once; the top ten hold around 2.6%. Sequenced input: PBMCs. These receptors came from a male donor in good health and CMV-seronegative.

The CDR3 region is CASSLIRQETQYF. CDR3 DNA sequence: TGTGCCAGCAGTTTAATCCGGCAAGAGACCCAGTACTTC. The V call is TRBV27, the J call TRBJ2-5; D uncertain. Trimming shortened V by 2 bases and J by 2 bases, and 6 bases separated the two germline ends. The germline CDR1 and CDR2 sequences are MNHEY and SMNVEV (reference sequence). This CDR3 contains 13 residues.

The CDR3 reads CASSVGWPGENTEAFF. The CDR3 region has the DNA TGTGCCAGCAGCGTAGGATGGCCTGGAGAGAACACTGAAGCTTTCTTT. The V call is TRBV9, the J call TRBJ1-1; D is ambiguous. This CDR3 contains 16 residues. Germline loops: CDR1 SGDLS, CDR2 YYNGEE. V shed 0 bases and J shed 1 base, with 13 bases lying between them.

The rearrangement links TRBV4-3 to TRBJ2-5; 9 positions agree with TRBD1. The J call is uncertain, as TRBJ2-7 better fits the DNA end. CDR1 is LGHNA, CDR2 YSLEER, per germline. The CDR3 sequence is 18 residues long. CDR3 amino acids: CASSQDSRGQGDFYEQYF. Written as DNA, the CDR3 is TGCGCCAGCAGCCAAGATTCTAGGGGACAGGGTGACTTCTACGAGCAGTACTTC.

J is TRBJ1-1 and V is TRBV18; D gene uncertain. The CDR3 has 11 amino acids. Germline CDR1 is KGHSH and CDR2 is LQKENI. V was pared by 6 bases and J by 3 bases, with 5 bases between. CDR3 protein: CASSLDTEAFF. The CDR3 nucleotides read TGTGCCAGCTCCCTCGACACTGAAGCTTTCTTT.

The V gene is TRBV5-6, the J gene TRBJ1-2, with D perhaps TRBD1 (5 bases). This CDR3 contains 13 residues. CDR1 and CDR2 (germline): SGHDT, YYEEEE. The germline V and J ends were trimmed by 4 bases and 2 bases, with 9 bases remaining between them. The CDR3 region has the DNA TGTGCCAGCAGCGCGACAGTAAACTATGGCTACACCTTC. It translates to CASSATVNYGYTF.

This chain uses TRBV27 with TRBJ1-3, with no clear D. Trimming took off 8 bases at V and 4 bases at J, with 12 bases between the two ends. The CDR3 is made up of 13 amino acids. Looked up from germline, CDR1 is MNHEY and CDR2 is SMNVEV (reference sequence). CDR3 residues: CASGLGPGNTIYF. The CDR3 region has the DNA TGTGCCAGCGGTCTAGGCCCGGGAAACACCATATATTTT.

The genes are TRBV27 and TRBJ2-1, with 8 bases matching TRBD2. Germline CDR1 is MNHEY and CDR2 is SMNVEV (reference sequence). The CDR3 runs 15 residues. V lost 4 bases, J lost 9 bases, and 11 bases stayed unmatched. The CDR3 sequence: CASSSPSGRLSEQFF. Here the CDR3 DNA reads TGTGCCAGCAGTTCCCCAAGCGGGAGATTAAGTGAGCAGTTCTTC.

The sample holds a few counts of this clone. The V call is TRBV9, the J call TRBJ1-2; no reliable D call. The germline V and J ends were trimmed by 3 bases and 8 bases, with 17 bases remaining between them. Germline CDR1 is SGDLS and CDR2 is YYNGEE. This CDR3 is built from 14 residues. CDR3 DNA: TGTGCCAGCAGCGACCTCTATCCGAATCGGGGCTACACCTTC. Protein sequence: CASSDLYPNRGYTF.

CDR3 nucleotide sequence: TGCGCCAGCAGCCAAGTGTTGGCCGAAGACTATGGCTACACCTTC. Protein: CASSQVLAEDYGYTF. The chain carries TRBV4-3 and TRBJ1-2; D gene ambiguous. The CDR3 runs 15 residues. Trimming removed 1 base at V and 3 bases at J, with 12 bases between. Germline lookup yields CDR1 LGHNA and CDR2 YSLEER.

This chain connects TRBV18 to TRBJ2-7; 7 positions agree with TRBD2. CDR3 size: 13 residues. Trimming cost V 2 bases and J 5 bases; bases outside gene matches: 3. Germline CDR1 reads KGHSH; CDR2 reads LQKENI. Here the CDR3 DNA reads TGTGCCAGCTCACCAACTAGCGTTAACGAGCAGTACTTC. Protein sequence: CASSPTSVNEQYF.

This clone was detected a few times. The CDR3 region is CASSSGTSGRFEQFF. Written as DNA, the CDR3 is TGTGCCAGCAGCTCGGGGACTAGCGGGAGGTTTGAGCAGTTCTTC. The V gene is TRBV7-9, the J gene TRBJ2-1; 15 nucleotides match TRBD2. The trim removed 4 bases at V and 9 bases at J, leaving 4 bases unmatched. The CDR3 sequence is 15 residues long. Germline-derived CDR1 and CDR2 are SEHNR and FQNEAQ (reference sequence).

The chain recombines TRBV6-5 with TRBJ2-5; 8 nucleotides agree with TRBD1. CDR1 is MNHEY and CDR2 is SVGAGI in the germline V gene. The CDR3 totals 15 residues. The V and J ends lost 5 bases and 5 bases, in that order; junction bases with no gene match: 10. DNA for the CDR3: TGTGCCAGCAGTGTACAGGGGGTGTCTAGGGAGACCCAGTACTTC. Residues: CASSVQGVSRETQYF.

The rearrangement links TRBV7-2 to TRBJ2-2; D is uncertain. Germline values: CDR1 SGHTA, CDR2 FQGNSA. This CDR3 is built from 15 residues. Trimming stripped 2 bases from V and 7 bases from J, with 14 bases between. The CDR3 DNA reads as TGTGCCAGCAGCTTATGGGCCGCTGAGTTCGGGGAGCTGTTTTTT. Translation gives CASSLWAAEFGELFF.

The chain combines TRBV6-5 with TRBJ2-2; no reliable D call. V lost 2 bases to trimming and J lost 5 bases, with 6 bases between them. Per the germline V gene, CDR1 is MNHEY and CDR2 is SVGAGI. The CDR3 loop spans 13 amino acids. CDR3 loop: CASSYVGTGELFF. The CDR3 DNA is TGTGCCAGCAGTTACGTCGGGACCGGGGAGCTGTTTTTT.

This clone showed up just a few times. The CDR3 reads CASSRTNPGLTSWTYEQYF. CDR3 bases: TGCGCCAGCAGTCGAACAAATCCGGGCCTGACTAGCTGGACCTACGAGCAGTACTTC. The V gene is TRBV23-1, the J gene TRBJ2-7; 7 bases line up with TRBD2. TRBV23-1 is marked as an open reading frame, function uncertain. Losses at the gene ends were 4 bases for V and 2 bases for J; bases not matched to a gene: 20. CDR3 length: 19 residues.

The rearrangement uses TRBV7-3 and TRBJ2-2; possibly TRBD2 for D (6 bases). This CDR3 is 17 amino acids long. The germline V gene encodes CDR1 SGHTA and CDR2 FQGTGA. V lost 2 bases and J 3 bases, leaving 16 bases between the germline ends. CDR3 residues: CASSLVGRGRYTGELFF. The CDR3 bases are TGTGCCAGCAGCTTAGTAGGGCGGGGCAGATACACCGGGGAGCTGTTTTTT. The full variable domain, with the rest looked up from reference TRBV7-3 and TRBJ2-2, is GAGVSQTPSNKVTEKGKYVELRCDPISGHTALYWYRQSLGQGPEFLIYFQGTGAADDSGLPNDRFFAVRPEGSVSTLKIQRTERGDSAVYLCASSLVGRGRYTGELFFGEGSRLTVL.

J is TRBJ2-7 and V is TRBV28; 11 bases align to TRBD2. Germline V gives CDR1 MDHEN, CDR2 SYDVKM. The CDR3 runs 16 residues. Trimming at V came to 6 bases and at J to 1 base, leaving 8 bases not matched to a gene. CDR3 nucleotides: TGTGCCAGCAGATTGATAGCGGGAGGGAGGTCCTACGAGCAGTACTTC. This encodes CASRLIAGGRSYEQYF.

V is TRBV27 and J is TRBJ1-4; 7 nucleotides agree with TRBD1. Trimming cost V 3 bases and J 5 bases; bases outside gene matches: 9. From germline, CDR1 is MNHEY and CDR2 SMNVEV (reference sequence). This CDR3 has 16 amino acids. CDR3 region: CASSFQPGGFNEKLFF. In DNA form, the CDR3 reads TGTGCCAGCAGTTTTCAGCCAGGGGGGTTCAATGAAAAACTGTTTTTT. Drawing the rest from reference TRBV27 and TRBJ1-4, the complete variable domain is EAQVTQNPRYLITVTGKKLTVTCSQNMNHEYMSWYRQDPGLGLRQIYYSMNVEVTDKGDVPEGYKVSRKEKRNFPLILESPSPNQTSLYFCASSFQPGGFNEKLFFGSGTQLSVL.

This clone is a singleton in its sample. The chain couples TRBV18 to TRBJ2-7, with no clear D. CDR1 is KGHSH and CDR2 is LQKENI in the germline V gene. The CDR3 length is 12 residues. The ends were cut back, 6 bases at V and 6 bases at J, with 12 bases in the middle. This chain's CDR3 is CASSGRLGEQYF. The CDR3 DNA follows: TGTGCCAGCTCTGGGCGTTTGGGCGAGCAGTACTTC.

This clone was recorded only once. The chain combines TRBV7-8 with TRBJ2-7, with TRBD2 matching over 7 bases. The germline V gene encodes CDR1 SGHVS and CDR2 FQNEAQ. CDR3 size: 15 residues. The ends lost 5 bases at V and 2 bases at J; junction bases unmatched: 9. The CDR3 region is CASSLLRRGAYEQYF. The DNA of the CDR3 is TGTGCCAGCAGCCTATTACGTCGGGGGGCCTACGAGCAGTACTTC. Full variable domain (missing parts from reference TRBV7-8 and TRBJ2-7): GAGVSQSPRYKVAKRGQDVALRCDPISGHVSLFWYQQALGQGPEFLTYFQNEAQLDKSGLPSDRFFAERPEGSVSTLKIQRTQQEDSAVYLCASSLLRRGAYEQYFGPGTRLTVT.

This clone was picked up one time. The V call is TRBV5-1, the J call TRBJ2-1; D remains unclear. Per the germline V gene, CDR1 is SGHRS and CDR2 is YFSETQ. The CDR3 runs to 14 residues. The V gene lost 0 bases and the J gene lost 9 bases, with 13 bases spanning the gap. The CDR3 nucleotides read TGCGCCAGCAGCTTGGGGGTCCGGGTCGGTGAGCAGTTCTTC. The encoded protein is CASSLGVRVGEQFF.

The chain carries TRBV5-1 and TRBJ2-3; D is perhaps TRBD1 (5 bases). Germline CDR1 and CDR2: SGHRS and YFSETQ. CDR3 length equals 16 residues. V was cut by 0 bases and J by 2 bases, with 13 bases left in between. CDR3 DNA sequence: TGCGCCAGCAGCTTGGTCTCTGGGGCGGTCACAGATACGCAGTATTTT. It specifies CASSLVSGAVTDTQYF.

This clone was counted a few times. This chain uses TRBV10-3 with TRBJ2-3, with a weak D call TRBD1 (6 bases). The CDR3 totals 16 residues. Per germline, CDR1 ENHRY and CDR2 SYGVKD. Trimming cost V 4 bases and J 6 bases, with 20 bases left between them. The CDR3 loop is CAISGDTGPSADTQYF. The CDR3 DNA follows: TGTGCCATCAGTGGGGACACCGGGCCCTCGGCTGATACGCAGTATTTT.

The chain recombines TRBV27 with TRBJ2-3, with no clear D. The CDR3 is 17 amino acids. V lost 6 bases to trimming and J lost 0 bases, with 19 bases between them. Germline CDR1 reads MNHEY; CDR2 reads SMNVEV (reference sequence). The CDR3 loop is CASRQYPLVPSTDTQYF. In nucleotides, the CDR3 is TGTGCCAGCAGGCAATATCCTTTAGTGCCTAGCACAGATACGCAGTATTTT.

A few counts support this clone. This chain uses TRBV19 with TRBJ2-2; TRBD2 might be the D (6 bases). Per germline, CDR1 LNHDA and CDR2 SQIVND (reference sequence). The CDR3 totals 14 residues. The ends were cut back, 3 bases at V and 6 bases at J, with 11 bases in the middle. In DNA form, the CDR3 reads TGTGCCAGTAGTATGCTAGCGAGAGCCGGGGAGCTGTTTTTT. As protein: CASSMLARAGELFF.

This clone was observed a single time. The chain uses TRBV6-1 and TRBJ2-3; possibly TRBD2 for D (5 bases). Germline V gives CDR1 MNHNS, CDR2 SASEGT. The CDR3 is made up of 12 amino acids. This CDR3 is CRGYQNTDTQYF. The CDR3 nucleotides are TGTCGGGGATACCAAAACACAGATACGCAGTATTTT.

The CDR3 DNA follows: TGTGCCTGGAGTTTGGGGGGGAATGAGCAGTTCTTC. This gives the protein CAWSLGGNEQFF. The V gene is TRBV30, the J gene TRBJ2-1; the match to TRBD2 covers 7 bases. Trimming at V came to 2 bases and at J to 7 bases, leaving 2 bases not matched to a gene. Per the germline V gene, CDR1 is GTSNPN and CDR2 is SVGIG (reference sequence). This CDR3 has 12 residues.

This clone was seen a handful of times. The chain couples TRBV18 to TRBJ1-2, with D unresolved. The ends were cut back, 1 base at V and 8 bases at J, with 11 bases in the middle. Germline assignment: CDR1 KGHSH and CDR2 LQKENI. There are 13 residues in the CDR3. CDR3 sequence reads: CASSPRGVEGYTF. The CDR3 nucleotides read TGTGCCAGCTCACCACGGGGAGTTGAGGGCTACACCTTC.

The CDR3 DNA reads as TGTGCCAGCAGTGACCCTGGCCGAACAGTGGCCGAGCAGTACTTC. Protein product: CASSDPGRTVAEQYF. This chain links TRBV25-1 with TRBJ2-7; D not resolved. Trimming took off 3 bases at V and 6 bases at J, with 18 bases between the two ends. CDR3 length: 15 residues. Per germline, CDR1 MGHDK and CDR2 SYGVNS.

This chain uses TRBV6-5 with TRBJ1-1, with TRBD1 identical over 8 bases. Looked up from germline, CDR1 is MNHEY and CDR2 is SVGAGI. The J segment lost 6 bases and the V segment lost 6 bases, leaving 9 bases of the junction unmatched. The CDR3 has 14 residues. CDR3 sequence reads: CASRKDRDGSEAFF. CDR3 DNA: TGTGCCAGCAGGAAGGACAGGGACGGTTCTGAAGCTTTCTTT.

This chain uses TRBV9 with TRBJ1-5; D is ambiguous. The length of the CDR3 is 13 residues. Trimming took off 1 base at V and 10 bases at J, with 12 bases between the two ends. Germline CDR1 is SGDLS and CDR2 is YYNGEE. The CDR3 loop reads CASSVSHAGPQHF. The CDR3 DNA reads as TGTGCCAGCAGCGTAAGCCATGCAGGCCCCCAGCATTTT.

This clone was picked up a small number of times. The chain joins TRBV2 to TRBJ2-7, with 9 bases fitting TRBD2. Germline V gene lookup returns CDR1 SNHLY and CDR2 FYNNEI. The V gene end was trimmed by 5 bases and the J gene end by 0 bases; junction bases not matched to a gene: 11. The CDR3 runs 17 residues. The DNA of the CDR3 is TGTGCCAGCAGTTTACCTAGCGGGACGGCCAGCTCCTACGAGCAGTACTTC. It translates to CASSLPSGTASSYEQYF.